This paragraph covers one T cell receptor (beta chain) sequence. Its antigen is unknown. The data are from a study of T cell responses to AZD1222 COVID-19 vaccine. The study, taken as a whole, reports: Repertoire sampling was restricted to post-peak T cell response timepoints. CD4 TCRs associated with vaccination spanned spike, dominating at 160-218 and 743-854.

Germline lookup yields CDR1 SGDLS and CDR2 YYNGEE. The CDR3 is made up of 17 amino acids. V lost 3 bases and J 0 bases, leaving 15 bases between the germline ends. Data came from immunoSEQ multiplex PCR; TCRdb stores just in-frame clones and leaves some out. The sample includes around 140,000 clones. The sample comprised peripheral blood. This chain joins TRBV9 and TRBJ2-2; a possible D gene is TRBD1 (6 bases). This clonotype was sampled from an adult in good health. The CDR3 region is CASSEPVTGSNTGELFF. The CDR3, as DNA: TGTGCCAGCAGCGAACCAGTGACAGGTTCGAACACCGGGGAGCTGTTTTTT. Full variable domain (outside the CDR3, taken from reference TRBV9 and TRBJ2-2): DSGVTQTPKHLITATGQRVTLRCSPRSGDLSVYWYQQSLDQGLQFLIQYYNGEERAKGNILERFSAQQFPDLHSELNLSSLELGDSALYFCASSEPVTGSNTGELFFGEGSRLTVL.